The rows below give T cell receptor beta chains drawn from one sample of a study of OX40 agonist ivuxolimab in advanced cancers. The assay was immunoSEQ multiplex PCR, and TCRdb's table has in-frame clones only and misses some. The table includes roughly 7,700 clones, approximately 79% detected once. The sequences come from CD4+ or CD8+ T cells sorted from blood, collected in a trial of the OX40 agonist ivuxolimab. The receptors here all came from an adult with an advanced solid tumor such as melanoma, head and neck, liver or kidney cancer. CDR3s include the opening cysteine and the closing phenylalanine or tryptophan. D genes are given only for firm matches.

j_gene: TRBJ2-7; d_gene: NA; v_gene: TRBV9; CDR3aa: CASSSTSGGRGEQYF
j_gene: TRBJ1-1; d_gene: NA; v_gene: TRBV13; CDR3aa: CASSLGPTMNTEAFF
j_gene: TRBJ2-3; d_gene: TRBD2; v_gene: TRBV28; CDR3aa: CASRGTSATSRTDTQYF
j_gene: TRBJ2-3; d_gene: NA; v_gene: TRBV5-1; CDR3aa: CASSLRVGYTDTQYF
j_gene: TRBJ2-5; d_gene: NA; v_gene: TRBV19; CDR3aa: CASSPAGVETQYF
j_gene: TRBJ2-1; d_gene: NA; v_gene: TRBV29-1; CDR3aa: CSVEDLSYNEQFF
j_gene: TRBJ2-7; d_gene: TRBD1; v_gene: TRBV14; CDR3aa: CASSPYTGQGFSYEQYF
j_gene: TRBJ2-4; d_gene: NA; v_gene: TRBV6-5; CDR3aa: CASSFGSGGKNIQYF
j_gene: TRBJ2-5; d_gene: TRBD1; v_gene: TRBV6-1; CDR3aa: CASRETGPETQYF
j_gene: TRBJ2-1; d_gene: NA; v_gene: TRBV14; CDR3aa: CASSLWTGNEQFF
j_gene: TRBJ2-7; d_gene: NA; v_gene: TRBV29-1; CDR3aa: CSVETGGSEQYF
j_gene: TRBJ2-7; d_gene: TRBD2; v_gene: TRBV7-6; CDR3aa: CASSLRTSGFDEQYF
j_gene: TRBJ2-7; d_gene: TRBD2; v_gene: TRBV9; CDR3aa: CASSQGTSGQYEQYF
j_gene: TRBJ1-1; d_gene: TRBD1; v_gene: TRBV7-9; CDR3aa: CASSSPGQGRTEAFF
j_gene: TRBJ2-1; d_gene: TRBD2; v_gene: TRBV11-2; CDR3aa: CASSSLGGGRPSYNEQFF
j_gene: TRBJ2-7; d_gene: NA; v_gene: TRBV6-1; CDR3aa: CASSENREVPEQYF
j_gene: TRBJ2-1; d_gene: TRBD2; v_gene: TRBV7-9; CDR3aa: CASLGLAGGPGYNEQFF
j_gene: TRBJ2-7; d_gene: NA; v_gene: TRBV16; CDR3aa: CASSQSGGTGYEQYF
j_gene: TRBJ2-7; d_gene: NA; v_gene: TRBV5-1; CDR3aa: CASSLNRNFYEQYF
j_gene: TRBJ2-1; d_gene: TRBD2; v_gene: TRBV6-5; CDR3aa: CASSYSFAGGYNEQFF
j_gene: TRBJ2-6; d_gene: TRBD1; v_gene: TRBV9; CDR3aa: CASSYGTAGANVLTF
j_gene: TRBJ1-4; d_gene: NA; v_gene: TRBV2; CDR3aa: CASSEAIRTVLSEKLFF
j_gene: TRBJ1-1; d_gene: NA; v_gene: TRBV5-1; CDR3aa: CASNSPGGENTEAFF
j_gene: TRBJ1-3; d_gene: TRBD1; v_gene: TRBV4-3; CDR3aa: CASSQGTGSGNTIYF
j_gene: TRBJ2-3; d_gene: TRBD2; v_gene: TRBV18; CDR3aa: CASSPRGLAGTDTQYF
j_gene: TRBJ2-4; d_gene: NA; v_gene: TRBV9; CDR3aa: CASSYRVSGGENIQYF
j_gene: TRBJ1-5; d_gene: NA; v_gene: TRBV19; CDR3aa: CASSDILGSGPEYSNQPQHF
j_gene: TRBJ2-5; d_gene: NA; v_gene: TRBV13; CDR3aa: CASSLRVAGPETQYF
j_gene: TRBJ2-5; d_gene: TRBD1; v_gene: TRBV2; CDR3aa: CASSDPGQGIETQYF
j_gene: TRBJ2-6; d_gene: NA; v_gene: TRBV19; CDR3aa: CASSIIPSGANVLTF
j_gene: TRBJ1-4; d_gene: NA; v_gene: TRBV6-1; CDR3aa: CASSESDSDWEKLFF
j_gene: TRBJ2-2; d_gene: NA; v_gene: TRBV9; CDR3aa: CASSATGWGNTGELFF
j_gene: TRBJ2-7; d_gene: NA; v_gene: TRBV25-1; CDR3aa: CASSEGGIDYEQYF
j_gene: TRBJ2-7; d_gene: NA; v_gene: TRBV5-4; CDR3aa: CASSLEVAAYEQYF
j_gene: TRBJ1-1; d_gene: NA; v_gene: TRBV7-9; CDR3aa: CASSLPTGIVTEAFF
j_gene: TRBJ2-1; d_gene: TRBD2; v_gene: TRBV4-3; CDR3aa: CASRGSGGEQFF
j_gene: TRBJ2-7; d_gene: NA; v_gene: TRBV27; CDR3aa: CASSLLPGLKEGQYF
j_gene: TRBJ2-3; d_gene: TRBD1; v_gene: TRBV30; CDR3aa: CAWSATGWTDTQYF
j_gene: TRBJ2-3; d_gene: TRBD2; v_gene: TRBV15; CDR3aa: CATSSPGGSDTQYF
j_gene: TRBJ2-3; d_gene: TRBD2; v_gene: TRBV7-6; CDR3aa: CASSRTPGLAGVTDTQYF
j_gene: TRBJ2-7; d_gene: NA; v_gene: TRBV28; CDR3aa: CASTPTGSSSYEQYF
j_gene: TRBJ2-3; d_gene: TRBD2; v_gene: TRBV13; CDR3aa: CASSLGTSGLAVADTQYF
j_gene: TRBJ2-1; d_gene: NA; v_gene: TRBV6-1; CDR3aa: CASSVETYNEQFF
j_gene: TRBJ2-7; d_gene: TRBD1; v_gene: TRBV19; CDR3aa: CASSPGQGGYYEQYF
j_gene: TRBJ2-1; d_gene: NA; v_gene: TRBV4-3; CDR3aa: CASSQEGNFDNEQFF
j_gene: TRBJ2-7; d_gene: NA; v_gene: TRBV6-1; CDR3aa: CATTRDTSYEQYF
j_gene: TRBJ1-1; d_gene: NA; v_gene: TRBV6-8; CDR3aa: CASIRGTEAFF
j_gene: TRBJ2-2; d_gene: TRBD2; v_gene: TRBV10-1; CDR3aa: CASSAGLAGGPDTGELFF
j_gene: TRBJ1-4; d_gene: NA; v_gene: TRBV7-6; CDR3aa: CASSLSQFEKLFF
j_gene: TRBJ2-2; d_gene: NA; v_gene: TRBV30; CDR3aa: CAWSAGTGELFF
j_gene: TRBJ2-1; d_gene: NA; v_gene: TRBV28; CDR3aa: CASSLLDEQFF
j_gene: TRBJ2-4; d_gene: NA; v_gene: TRBV27; CDR3aa: CASRWGDIQYF
j_gene: TRBJ2-1; d_gene: NA; v_gene: TRBV21-1; CDR3aa: CASSKGSSGRVLYNEQFF
j_gene: TRBJ2-1; d_gene: TRBD2; v_gene: TRBV4-1; CDR3aa: CASSLGTSENNEQFF
j_gene: TRBJ2-3; d_gene: NA; v_gene: TRBV28; CDR3aa: CASSPPSYTDTQYF
j_gene: TRBJ2-3; d_gene: TRBD2; v_gene: TRBV4-3; CDR3aa: CASSHHGLAGDADTQYF
j_gene: TRBJ1-1; d_gene: TRBD1; v_gene: TRBV7-9; CDR3aa: CASSSPTGGTEAFF
j_gene: TRBJ1-5; d_gene: NA; v_gene: TRBV19; CDR3aa: CASSDSDNQPQHF